This T cell receptor beta chain emerged from a study of T-cell reconstitution after alpha-beta-depleted transplantation in children. Study-wide points: T cells produced anew were the main source of T-cell counts and diversity one year after transplant. Certain patients had high TCRbeta diversity at day 60, and it came from recipient T cells and thymic progenitors that survived. The study reportedly traced alpha-beta T cells about two months after transplant to several hundred expanded graft clones.

This clonotype came up a few times. Its matching antigen is unknown. The CDR3 runs to 13 residues. The germline V gene encodes CDR1 DFQATT and CDR2 SNEGSKA (reference sequence). V was pared by 5 bases and J by 5 bases, with 8 bases of the junction left unmatched. The library targeted TCRbeta and was prepared with unique molecular identifiers. TCRdb recomputed calls from the PCR reads with MiXCR, one row per CDR3 protein. The sample has hundreds of thousands of distinct CDR3 sequences; around 16% are singletons. The chain couples TRBV20-1 to TRBJ2-5, with 7 bases aligning to TRBD1. The sequencing here drew on PBMCs, mostly from graft donor cells, taken 360 days after TCRalphabeta/CD19-depleted stem cell transplant. The receptor's source is a boy younger than two who had a stem cell transplant for Wiskott-Aldrich syndrome, so the T cells may come from the graft donor. DNA for the CDR3: TGCAGTGCTCCGACCGACAGGGATGAGACCCAGTACTTC. It yields the protein CSAPTDRDETQYF.